This T cell receptor beta chain comes out of a study of T cell responses to AZD1222 COVID-19 vaccine. This table comes from immunoSEQ multiplex PCR, and its TCRdb copy is limited to in-frame clones, with some not included. This sample has about 94,000 clones, with 85% found just once. This receptor was identified in an adult who received the AZD1222 COVID-19 vaccine. The sequencing used peripheral blood, collected 28 days after the second AZD1222 dose.

CDR3 protein: CASSLGLAFSYEQYF. Here the CDR3 DNA reads TGTGCCAGCAGTTTAGGACTAGCGTTCTCCTACGAGCAGTACTTC. This chain links TRBV27 with TRBJ2-7; 9 nucleotides agree with TRBD2. Trimming removed 2 bases from V and 0 bases from J; junction bases left unmatched: 2. CDR3 length: 15 amino acids. Germline V gene sequence: CDR1 MNHEY, CDR2 SMNVEV (reference sequence).